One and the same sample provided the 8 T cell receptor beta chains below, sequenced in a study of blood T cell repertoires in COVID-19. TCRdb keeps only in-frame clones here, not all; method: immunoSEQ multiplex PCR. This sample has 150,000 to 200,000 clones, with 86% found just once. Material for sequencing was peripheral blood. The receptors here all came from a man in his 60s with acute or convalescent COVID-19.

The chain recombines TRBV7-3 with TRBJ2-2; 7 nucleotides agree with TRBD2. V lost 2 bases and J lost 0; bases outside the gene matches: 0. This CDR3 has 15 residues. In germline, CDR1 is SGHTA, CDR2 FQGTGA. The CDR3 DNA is TGTGCCAGCAGCTTAGCGGGAGCGAACACCGGGGAGCTGTTTTTT. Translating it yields CASSLAGANTGELFF. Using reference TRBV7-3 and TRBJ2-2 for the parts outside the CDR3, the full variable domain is GAGVSQTPSNKVTEKGKYVELRCDPISGHTALYWYRQSLGQGPEFLIYFQGTGAADDSGLPNDRFFAVRPEGSVSTLKIQRTERGDSAVYLCASSLAGANTGELFFGEGSRLTVL.

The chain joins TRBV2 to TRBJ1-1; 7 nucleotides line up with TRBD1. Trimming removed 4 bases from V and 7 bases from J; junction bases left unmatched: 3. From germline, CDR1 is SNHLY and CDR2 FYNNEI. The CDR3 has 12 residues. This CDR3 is CASSGQGFEAFF. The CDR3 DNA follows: TGTGCCAGCAGTGGACAGGGCTTTGAAGCTTTCTTT.

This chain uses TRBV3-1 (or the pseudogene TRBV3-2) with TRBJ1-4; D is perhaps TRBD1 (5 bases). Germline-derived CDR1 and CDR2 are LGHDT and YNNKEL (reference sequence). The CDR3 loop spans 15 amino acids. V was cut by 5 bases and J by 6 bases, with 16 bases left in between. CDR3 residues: CASSSGINWDEKLFF. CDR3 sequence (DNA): TGTGCCAGCAGCTCAGGGATTAATTGGGATGAAAAACTGTTTTTT.

CDR3 nucleotides: TGCGCCAGCAGGGGAGGTCGCGGATACTCCTACGAGCAGTACTTC. Translating gives CASRGGRGYSYEQYF. The chain carries TRBV5-1 and TRBJ2-7; the D gene is possibly TRBD2 (6 bases). V lost 5 bases to trimming and J lost 0 bases, with 15 bases between them. There are 15 residues in the CDR3. The V gene's germline CDR1 is SGHRS and CDR2 YFSETQ.

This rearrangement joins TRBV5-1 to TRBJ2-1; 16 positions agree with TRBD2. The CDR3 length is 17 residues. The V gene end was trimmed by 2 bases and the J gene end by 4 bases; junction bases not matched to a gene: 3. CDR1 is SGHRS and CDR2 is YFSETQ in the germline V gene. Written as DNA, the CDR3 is TGCGCCAGCAGCTTTGGGGGACTAGCGGGAGGGTACAATGAGCAGTTCTTC. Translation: CASSFGGLAGGYNEQFF. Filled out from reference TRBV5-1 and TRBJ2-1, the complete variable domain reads KAGVTQTPRYLIKTRGQQVTLSCSPISGHRSVSWYQQTPGQGLQFLFEYFSETQRNKGNFPGRFSGRQFSNSRSEMNVSTLELGDSALYLCASSFGGLAGGYNEQFFGPGTRLTVL.

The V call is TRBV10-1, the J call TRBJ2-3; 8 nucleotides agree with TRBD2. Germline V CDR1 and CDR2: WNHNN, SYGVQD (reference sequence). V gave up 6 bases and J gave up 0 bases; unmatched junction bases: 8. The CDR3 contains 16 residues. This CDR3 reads CASSDGLAASTDTQYF. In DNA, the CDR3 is TGCGCCAGCAGCGATGGACTAGCCGCAAGCACAGATACGCAGTATTTT.

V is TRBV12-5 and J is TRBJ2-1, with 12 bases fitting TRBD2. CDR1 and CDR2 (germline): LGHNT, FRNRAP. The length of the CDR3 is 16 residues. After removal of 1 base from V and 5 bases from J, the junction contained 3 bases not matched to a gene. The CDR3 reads CASGLARTSGDNEQFF. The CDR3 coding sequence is TGTGCTAGTGGTTTGGCCAGGACTAGCGGGGACAATGAGCAGTTCTTC. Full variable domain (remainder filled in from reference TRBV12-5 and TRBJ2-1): DARVTQTPRHKVTEMGQEVTMRCQPILGHNTVFWYRQTMMQGLELLAYFRNRAPLDDSGMPKDRFSAEMPDATLATLKIQPSEPRDSAVYFCASGLARTSGDNEQFFGPGTRLTVL.

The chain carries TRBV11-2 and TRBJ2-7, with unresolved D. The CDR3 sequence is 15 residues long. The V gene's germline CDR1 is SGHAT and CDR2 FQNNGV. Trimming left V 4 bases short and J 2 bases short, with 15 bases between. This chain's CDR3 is CASSSRMGRTYEQYF. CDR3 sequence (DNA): TGTGCCAGCAGCTCCCGTATGGGCAGGACCTACGAGCAGTACTTC.